The count of the clone carrying this T cell receptor (beta chain) is one. Its antigen is not identified. It was with random hexamers that roughly 0.5 to 1 ug RNA was reverse transcribed. By means of immunoSEQ multiplex PCR, TCR beta CDR3 spanning 54 Vbeta and 13 Jbeta underwent amplification. One entry per CDR3 protein results from TCRdb running MiXCR on the immunoSEQ multiplex PCR reads. The sample records 150,000 to 180,000 distinct CDR3 sequences, 94% being singletons. This sample is part of a study of CD8 T cells in Susac syndrome. The germline V gene encodes CDR1 LGHNA and CDR2 YSLEER. The CDR3 is 17 residues long. V dropped 0 bases and J dropped 5 bases, with 16 bases sitting between them. CD8+ and CD4+ T cells circulating in blood were sequenced for TCR beta. FACS enriched CD8+ TEMRA cells, while bulk CD8+ and CD4+ were negatively isolated. Study-level findings and limits: By the study's own acknowledgment, its TCR sequencing and HLA analysis included relatively few individuals.

This receptor was identified in a human donor with multiple sclerosis. The J gene is TRBJ2-2, the V gene TRBV4-3; a possible D gene is TRBD2 (6 bases). The specimen was CD8+ T cells from PBMCs. The CDR3 DNA follows: TGCGCCAGCAGCCAAGACTCCCTGCGGGGTGTAACCGGGGAGCTGTTTTTT. Protein product: CASSQDSLRGVTGELFF.